The 13 T cell receptor beta chains below all came from one sample that was sequenced in a study of OX40 agonist ivuxolimab in advanced cancers. Some clones are missing from TCRdb's copy, which holds only in-frame ones; the method was immunoSEQ multiplex PCR. The data hold around 56,000 clones, with 70% to 80% observed a single time. The sequencing used CD4+ or CD8+ T cells sorted from blood, collected in a trial of the OX40 agonist ivuxolimab. These receptors came from an adult with an advanced solid tumor such as melanoma, head and neck, liver or kidney cancer.

The rearrangement uses TRBV19 and TRBJ1-4; D unresolved. The CDR3 has 15 amino acids. V lost 0 bases and J 0 bases, leaving 5 bases between the germline ends. The germline V gene encodes CDR1 LNHDA and CDR2 SQIVND (reference sequence). The CDR3 loop is CASSIDTATNEKLFF. CDR3 sequence (DNA): TGTGCCAGTAGTATAGATACGGCAACTAATGAAAAACTGTTTTTT.

The chain recombines TRBV5-1 with TRBJ2-7, with a tentative D call TRBD1 (8 bases). Germline V CDR1 and CDR2: SGHRS, YFSETQ. The CDR3 is 14 amino acids. Deletions cut 1 base from V and 4 bases from J, with 12 bases between. The CDR3 coding sequence is TGCGCCAGCAGCTTGACAGGGGGAGGGTACGAGCAGTACTTC. Translation: CASSLTGGGYEQYF.

The gene calls are TRBV5-8 and TRBJ2-1; a possible D gene is TRBD2 (5 bases). The germline gives CDR1 SGHTS, CDR2 YDEGEE. CDR3 size: 15 residues. V gave up 0 bases and J gave up 0 bases, with 7 bases separating them. The CDR3 region is CASSLDGNSYNEQFF. In DNA, the CDR3 is TGTGCCAGCAGCTTGGACGGGAACTCCTACAATGAGCAGTTCTTC.

This clone was recorded a few times. The chain carries TRBV28 and TRBJ2-5, with D hard to call. The germline V gene has CDR1 MDHEN and CDR2 SYDVKM. Between the trimmed V and J ends, which lost 1 base and 5 bases, there was a span of 5 bases. The CDR3 has 12 residues. The DNA of the CDR3 is TGTGCCAGCAGTTTATTCGGGGAGACCCAGTACTTC. It encodes CASSLFGETQYF.

The rearrangement joins TRBV11-3 to TRBJ1-2; no firm D call. Deletions cut 3 bases from V and 1 base from J, with 15 bases between. This CDR3 is built from 16 residues. CDR1 is SGHNT and CDR2 is YENEEA in the germline V gene. CDR3 DNA sequence: TGTGCCAGCAGCTTCCAATCCGGGTTCCTTAACTATGGCTACACCTTC. Protein: CASSFQSGFLNYGYTF.

This clone appeared a single time. V and J are TRBV5-8 and TRBJ2-3; 8 bases match TRBD2. The CDR3 totals 15 residues. The trim removed 3 bases at V and 3 bases at J, leaving 6 bases unmatched. CDR1 is SGHTS and CDR2 is YDEGEE in the germline V gene. The CDR3 DNA follows: TGTGCCAGCAGCTCGGGACTAGGGAAAACAGATACGCAGTATTTT. It specifies CASSSGLGKTDTQYF.

V usage is TRBV5-1 and J usage is TRBJ2-3; D uncertain. V lost 4 bases to trimming and J lost 5 bases, with 14 bases between them. Germline loops: CDR1 SGHRS, CDR2 YFSETQ. This CDR3 contains 14 residues. CDR3 region: CASSHDASGDTQYF. The CDR3 coding sequence is TGCGCCAGCAGCCATGACGCCTCGGGAGATACGCAGTATTTT.

V gene TRBV27 combines with J gene TRBJ1-6, with D uncertain. The CDR3 length is 16 residues. V lost 8 bases and J 10 bases, leaving 24 bases between the germline ends. From germline, CDR1 is MNHEY and CDR2 SMNVEV (reference sequence). DNA for the CDR3: TGTGCCAGCCGTCGCACCTTCCCGGGCCCTTGGTCACCCCTCCACTTT. Translation: CASRRTFPGPWSPLHF.

CDR3 sequence reads: CASSFDRGARAFF. CDR3 nucleotide sequence: TGTGCCAGCAGTTTCGACAGGGGTGCACGGGCTTTCTTT. V and J are TRBV28 and TRBJ1-1; 8 bases line up with TRBD1. CDR3 size: 13 residues. J gave up 11 bases and V 3 bases, and 8 bases lay outside the gene matches. The germline gives CDR1 MDHEN, CDR2 SYDVKM.

The V call is TRBV10-3, the J call TRBJ2-5; 8 nucleotides match TRBD1. The CDR3 contains 14 residues. V shed 4 bases, J shed 5 bases, and the junction held 6 bases outside the gene matches. Germline V CDR1 and CDR2: ENHRY, SYGVKD. The CDR3 region is CAISVSQGVETQYF. The CDR3 DNA reads TGTGCCATCAGTGTCTCACAGGGGGTGGAGACCCAGTACTTC.

The chain recombines TRBV28 with TRBJ2-7, with a weak D call TRBD2 (5 bases). Germline V gene sequence: CDR1 MDHEN, CDR2 SYDVKM. Trimming removed 7 bases from V and 3 bases from J, with 13 bases in between. This CDR3 spans 13 amino acids. CDR3 region: CASIELGSYEQYF. CDR3 coding DNA: TGTGCCAGCATTGAACTAGGAAGCTACGAGCAGTACTTC.

This clone was recorded once. J is TRBJ2-5 and V is TRBV13; D may correspond to TRBD1 or TRBD2 (5 bases each). Trimming stripped 4 bases from V and 11 bases from J, with 17 bases between. Germline V gives CDR1 PRHDT, CDR2 FYEKMQ (reference sequence). This CDR3 region has 13 residues. CDR3 in amino acids: CASSSGTLNVQYF. The CDR3 nucleotides read TGTGCCAGCAGCTCCGGGACGTTAAACGTGCAGTACTTC. Using reference TRBV13 and TRBJ2-5 for the parts outside the CDR3, the full variable domain is AAGVIQSPRHLIKEKRETATLKCYPIPRHDTVYWYQQGPGQDPQFLISFYEKMQSDKGSIPDRFSAQQFSDYHSELNMSSLELGDSALYFCASSSGTLNVQYFGPGTRLLVL.

The chain uses TRBV6-5 and TRBJ1-2; D is possibly TRBD1 (5 bases). Germline values: CDR1 MNHEY, CDR2 SVGAGI. V was shortened by 5 bases and J by 8 bases, with 12 bases between the two germline ends. The CDR3 spans 12 residues. In nucleotides, the CDR3 is TGTGCCAGCAGTGAAGGGAGGGGCGGCTACACCTTC. Its translation is CASSEGRGGYTF.